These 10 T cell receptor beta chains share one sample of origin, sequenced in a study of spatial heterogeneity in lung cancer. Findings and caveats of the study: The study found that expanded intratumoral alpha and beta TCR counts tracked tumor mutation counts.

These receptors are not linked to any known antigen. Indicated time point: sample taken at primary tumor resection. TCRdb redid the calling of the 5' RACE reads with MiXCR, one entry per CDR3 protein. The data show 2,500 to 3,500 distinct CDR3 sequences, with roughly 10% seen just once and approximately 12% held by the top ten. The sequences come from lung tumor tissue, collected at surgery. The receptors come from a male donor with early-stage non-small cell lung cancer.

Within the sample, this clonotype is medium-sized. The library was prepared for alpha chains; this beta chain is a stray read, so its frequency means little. In nucleotides, the CDR3 is TGTGCCAGCAGTTACGGACTGGGGGCGGGTTACGAGCAGTACTTC. Translated, it gives CASSYGLGAGYEQYF. The genes are TRBV28 and TRBJ2-7; a weak D match, TRBD1 (6 bases). This CDR3 spans 15 amino acids. The germline V gene encodes CDR1 MDHEN and CDR2 SYDVKM. Trimming took off 4 bases at V and 4 bases at J, with 17 bases between the two ends. The whole variable domain, filled in from reference TRBV28 and TRBJ2-7, reads DVKVTQSSRYLVKRTGEKVFLECVQDMDHENMFWYRQDPGLGLRLIYFSYDVKMKEKGDIPEGYSVSREKKERFSLILESASTNQTSMYLCASSYGLGAGYEQYFGPGTRLTVT.

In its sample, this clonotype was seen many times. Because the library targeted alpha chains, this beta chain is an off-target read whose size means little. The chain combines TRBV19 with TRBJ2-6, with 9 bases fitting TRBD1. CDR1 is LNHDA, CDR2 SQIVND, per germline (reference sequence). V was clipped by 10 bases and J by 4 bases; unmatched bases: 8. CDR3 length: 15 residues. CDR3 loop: CATSRDRAGANVLTF. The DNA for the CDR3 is TGTGCCACGTCCCGGGACAGGGCCGGGGCCAACGTCCTGACTTTC.

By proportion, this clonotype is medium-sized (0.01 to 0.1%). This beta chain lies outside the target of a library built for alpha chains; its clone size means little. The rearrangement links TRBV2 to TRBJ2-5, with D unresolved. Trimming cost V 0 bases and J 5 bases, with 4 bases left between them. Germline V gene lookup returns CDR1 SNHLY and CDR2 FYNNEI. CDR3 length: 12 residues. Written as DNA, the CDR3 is TGTGCCAGCAGTGAAGCCAGGGAGACCCAGTACTTC. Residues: CASSEARETQYF.

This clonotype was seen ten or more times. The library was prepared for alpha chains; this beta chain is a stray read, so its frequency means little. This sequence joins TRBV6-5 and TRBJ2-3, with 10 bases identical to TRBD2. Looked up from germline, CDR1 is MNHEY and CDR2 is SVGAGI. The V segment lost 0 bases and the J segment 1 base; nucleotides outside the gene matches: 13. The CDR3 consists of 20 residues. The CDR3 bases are TGTGCCAGCAGTTACTCGATTTTTCAAGCTAGCGGGAGACGCACAGATACGCAGTATTTT. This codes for CASSYSIFQASGRRTDTQYF.

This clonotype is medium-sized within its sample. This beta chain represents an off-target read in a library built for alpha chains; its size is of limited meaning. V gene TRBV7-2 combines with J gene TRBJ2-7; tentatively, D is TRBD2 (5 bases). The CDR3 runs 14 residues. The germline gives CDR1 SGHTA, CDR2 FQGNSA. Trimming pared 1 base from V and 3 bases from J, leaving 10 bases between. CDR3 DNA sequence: TGTGCCAGCAGCTTAGTACAAGGGAGCTACGAGCAGTACTTC. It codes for CASSLVQGSYEQYF.

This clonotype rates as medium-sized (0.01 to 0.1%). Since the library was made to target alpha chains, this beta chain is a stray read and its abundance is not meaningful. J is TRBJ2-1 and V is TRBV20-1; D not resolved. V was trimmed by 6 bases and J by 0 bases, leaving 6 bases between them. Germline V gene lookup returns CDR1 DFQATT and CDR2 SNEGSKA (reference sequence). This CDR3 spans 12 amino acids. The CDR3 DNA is TGCAGTGCCCCTGACTCCTACAATGAGCAGTTCTTC. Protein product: CSAPDSYNEQFF.

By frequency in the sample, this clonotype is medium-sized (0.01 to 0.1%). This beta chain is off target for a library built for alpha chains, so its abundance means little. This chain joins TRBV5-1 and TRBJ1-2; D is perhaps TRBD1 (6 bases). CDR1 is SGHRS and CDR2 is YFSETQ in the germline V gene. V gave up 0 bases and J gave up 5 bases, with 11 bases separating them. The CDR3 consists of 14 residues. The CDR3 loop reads CASSLANRVYGYTF. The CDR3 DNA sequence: TGCGCCAGCAGCTTGGCCAACAGGGTATATGGCTACACCTTC.

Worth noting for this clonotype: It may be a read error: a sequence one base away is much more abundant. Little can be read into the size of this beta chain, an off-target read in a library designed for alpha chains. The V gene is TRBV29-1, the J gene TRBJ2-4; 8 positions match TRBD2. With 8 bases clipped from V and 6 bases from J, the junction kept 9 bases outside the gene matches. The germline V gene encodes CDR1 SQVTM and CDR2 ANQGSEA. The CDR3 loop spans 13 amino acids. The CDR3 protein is CSTDPGGGNIQYF. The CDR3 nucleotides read TGCAGCACCGACCCGGGAGGGGGAAACATTCAGTACTTC.

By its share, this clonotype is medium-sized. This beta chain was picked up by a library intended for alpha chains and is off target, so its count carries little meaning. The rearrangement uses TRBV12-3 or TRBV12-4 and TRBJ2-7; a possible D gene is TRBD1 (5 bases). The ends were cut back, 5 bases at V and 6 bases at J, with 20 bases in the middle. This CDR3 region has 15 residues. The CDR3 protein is CASSHLQGTGSEQYF. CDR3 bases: TGTGCCAGCAGTCACCTCCAGGGTACGGGTTCCGAGCAGTACTTC.

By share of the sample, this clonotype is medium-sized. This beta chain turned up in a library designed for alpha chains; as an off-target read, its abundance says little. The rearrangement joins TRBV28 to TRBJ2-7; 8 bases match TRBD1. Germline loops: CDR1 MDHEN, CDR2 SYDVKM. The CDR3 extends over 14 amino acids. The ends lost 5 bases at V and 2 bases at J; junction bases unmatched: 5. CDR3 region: CASSLGQGPYEQYF. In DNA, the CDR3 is TGTGCCAGCAGTCTAGGACAGGGCCCCTACGAGCAGTACTTC.